This entry describes one T cell receptor (beta chain). Its cognate antigen is unknown. A much more abundant neighbour one base away suggests this may be a read error. These data belong to a study of CD8 T cells in ankylosing spondylitis. Broader study findings: Significant enrichment of disease-linked clones was reportedly seen in matched ankylosing spondylitis synovial fluid. The authors found the disease-linked clones to be CD8+ and relatively rare in peripheral blood. There was a TCR beta motif, made of several highly homologous variants, that appeared characteristic of ankylosing spondylitis blood.

This CDR3 has 14 amino acids. The V segment lost 4 bases and the J segment 8 bases; nucleotides outside the gene matches: 8. From germline, CDR1 is PRHDT and CDR2 FYEKMQ (reference sequence). Scientists made TCR beta libraries using quantitative 5'-RACE with molecular barcodes. From the 5' RACE reads, TCRdb called clonotypes with MiXCR, one entry per CDR3 protein. Of some 85,000 distinct CDR3 sequences in the sample, 9% were seen once. The TCR sequence derives from a male donor with ankylosing spondylitis. Sample: blood, either unsorted or a sorted T cell fraction (not recorded which). This chain uses TRBV13 with TRBJ2-1; 7 nucleotides agree with TRBD2. The CDR3 loop reads CASSSGLADYEQFF. The DNA of the CDR3 is TGTGCCAGCAGCTCAGGTCTAGCGGACTATGAGCAGTTCTTC.